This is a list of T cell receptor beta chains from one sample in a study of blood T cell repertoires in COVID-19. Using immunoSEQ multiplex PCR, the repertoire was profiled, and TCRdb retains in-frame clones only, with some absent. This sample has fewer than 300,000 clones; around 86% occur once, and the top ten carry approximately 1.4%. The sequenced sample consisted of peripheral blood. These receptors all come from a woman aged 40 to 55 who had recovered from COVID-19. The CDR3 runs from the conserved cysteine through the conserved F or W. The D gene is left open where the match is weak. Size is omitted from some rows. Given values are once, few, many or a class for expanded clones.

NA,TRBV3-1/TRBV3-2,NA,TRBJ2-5,CASSLRGGAETQYF,TGTGCCAGCAGCTTAAGGGGGGGCGCGGAGACCCAGTACTTC
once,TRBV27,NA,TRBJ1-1,CASSLFPGLNVKNTEAFF,TGTGCCAGCAGTTTATTCCCCGGGTTAAATGTGAAGAACACTGAAGCTTTCTTT
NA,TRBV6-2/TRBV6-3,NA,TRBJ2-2,CASSYSWDSSTGELFF,TGTGCCAGCAGTTACTCCTGGGACTCCTCCACCGGGGAGCTGTTTTTT
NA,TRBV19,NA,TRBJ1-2,CASSIGEGHYGYTF,TGTGCCAGTAGTATAGGGGAGGGTCACTATGGCTACACCTTC
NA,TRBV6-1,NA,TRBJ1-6,CASSEETVASPLHF,TGTGCCAGCAGTGAAGAGACAGTGGCTTCACCCCTCCACTTT
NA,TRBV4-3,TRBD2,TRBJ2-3,CASSSWERGDTQYF,TGCGCCAGCAGTTCCTGGGAGCGGGGGGATACGCAGTATTTT
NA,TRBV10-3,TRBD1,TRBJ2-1,CAISDQQGAYNEQFF,TGTGCCATCAGTGACCAACAGGGGGCGTACAATGAGCAGTTCTTC
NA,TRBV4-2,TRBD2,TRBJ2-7,CASSPETSRSSYEQYF,TGTGCCAGCAGCCCAGAGACTAGCAGGTCGTCCTACGAGCAGTACTTC
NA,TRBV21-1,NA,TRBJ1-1,CASSKEGPGGTEAFF,TGTGCCAGCAGCAAAGAGGGTCCCGGGGGTACTGAAGCTTTCTTT
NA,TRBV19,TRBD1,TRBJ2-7,CASSRDRGYEQYF,TGTGCCAGTAGTAGGGACAGGGGCTACGAGCAGTACTTC
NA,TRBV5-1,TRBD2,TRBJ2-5,CASSLMTSGGGETQYF,TGCGCCAGCAGCTTGATGACTAGCGGGGGCGGGGAGACCCAGTACTTC
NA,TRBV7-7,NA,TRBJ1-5,CASSLAWGVSNQPQHF,TGTGCCAGCAGCTTAGCGTGGGGGGTCTCCAATCAGCCCCAGCATTTT
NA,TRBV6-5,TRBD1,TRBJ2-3,CASRTGQGGQYF,TGTGCCAGCAGAACTGGACAGGGTGGGCAGTATTTT
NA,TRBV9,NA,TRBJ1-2,CASSVDGGPDGYTF,TGTGCCAGCAGCGTAGACGGGGGGCCGGATGGCTACACCTTC
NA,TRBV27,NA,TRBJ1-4,CASSPLPQGRGEKLFF,TGTGCCAGCAGCCCACTACCTCAGGGCCGGGGGGAAAAACTGTTTTTT
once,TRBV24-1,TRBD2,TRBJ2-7,CATSHGAGDGYEQYF,TGTGCCACCTCCCATGGGGCGGGGGATGGCTACGAGCAGTACTTC
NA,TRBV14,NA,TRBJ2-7,CASSRARYEQYF,TGTGCCAGCAGCCGGGCGCGTTACGAGCAGTACTTC
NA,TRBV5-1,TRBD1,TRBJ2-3,CASSKITGGTDTQYF,TGCGCCAGCAGCAAAATTACAGGGGGCACAGATACGCAGTATTTT
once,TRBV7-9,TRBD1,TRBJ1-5,CASSIQGENQPQHF,TGTGCCAGCAGCATACAGGGGGAGAATCAGCCCCAGCATTTT
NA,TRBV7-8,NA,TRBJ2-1,CASSLRGGRYNEQFF,TGTGCCAGCAGCTTAAGGGGGGGGCGGTACAATGAGCAGTTCTTC
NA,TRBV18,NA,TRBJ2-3,CASSPTSGTRLPTDTQYF,TGTGCCAGCTCACCGACCTCCGGGACTCGACTACCTACAGATACGCAGTATTTT
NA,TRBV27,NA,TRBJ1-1,CASSLSADSGEAFF,TGTGCCAGCAGTTTATCCGCAGATTCGGGTGAAGCTTTCTTT
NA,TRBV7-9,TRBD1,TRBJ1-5,CASSSWTGGSEPQHF,TGTGCCAGCAGCTCCTGGACAGGGGGCTCTGAGCCCCAGCATTTT
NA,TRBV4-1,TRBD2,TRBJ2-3,CASSQGTSGGTDTQYF,TGCGCCAGCAGCCAAGGGACTAGCGGGGGCACAGATACGCAGTATTTT
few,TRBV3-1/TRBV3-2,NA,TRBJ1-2,CASSQGRDYGYTF,TGTGCCAGCAGCCAAGGGAGGGATTATGGCTACACCTTC
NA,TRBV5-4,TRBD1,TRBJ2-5,CASSQGGLQETQYF,TGTGCCAGCAGCCAAGGGGGCCTCCAAGAGACCCAGTACTTC
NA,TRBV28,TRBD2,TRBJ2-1,CASSPPSGGGRNEQFF,TGTGCCAGCAGTCCCCCCAGCGGGGGCGGCAGGAATGAGCAGTTCTTC
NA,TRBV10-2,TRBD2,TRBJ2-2,CASSDPSGANTGELFF,TGCGCCAGCAGTGATCCGAGCGGGGCTAACACCGGGGAGCTGTTTTTT
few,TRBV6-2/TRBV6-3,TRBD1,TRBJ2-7,CASSLSGGLYEQYF,TGTGCCAGCAGTCTATCAGGGGGCCTTTACGAGCAGTACTTC
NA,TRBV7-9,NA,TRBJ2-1,CASSAGYEQFF,TGTGCCAGCAGCGCGGGGTATGAGCAGTTCTTC
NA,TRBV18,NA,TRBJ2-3,CASSPNRGSTDTQYF,TGTGCCAGCTCACCAAACCGGGGTAGCACAGATACGCAGTATTTT
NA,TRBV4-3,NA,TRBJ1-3,CASSATEGNTIYF,TGCGCCAGCAGCGCCACAGAGGGAAACACCATATATTTT
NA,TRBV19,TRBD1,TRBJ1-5,CASETTGVGQPQHF,TGTGCCAGCGAAACCACAGGGGTAGGTCAGCCCCAGCATTTT
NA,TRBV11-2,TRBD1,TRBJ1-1,CASSPIRAGGKNTEAFF,TGTGCCAGCAGCCCCATACGTGCAGGGGGAAAGAACACTGAAGCTTTCTTT
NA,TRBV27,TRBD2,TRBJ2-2,CASGTLAGIGTGELFF,TGTGCCAGTGGTACCTTAGCGGGGATAGGGACCGGGGAGCTGTTTTTT
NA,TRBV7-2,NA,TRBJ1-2,CASSLSNTLYGYTF,TGTGCCAGCAGCTTAAGCAATACCCTCTATGGCTACACCTTC
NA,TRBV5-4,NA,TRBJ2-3,CASTAEVGASRDTQYF,TGTGCCAGCACCGCGGAGGTGGGGGCTAGCAGGGATACGCAGTATTTT
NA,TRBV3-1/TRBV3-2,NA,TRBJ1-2,CASSQEWGGRYGYTF,TGTGCCAGCAGCCAAGAGTGGGGGGGTCGATATGGCTACACCTTC
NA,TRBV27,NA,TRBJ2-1,CASSASPGGRALSFF,TGTGCCAGCAGTGCGAGCCCCGGAGGACGGGCCCTTTCCTTCTTC
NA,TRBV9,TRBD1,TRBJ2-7,CASSGHGTGGPYEQYF,TGTGCCAGCAGCGGCCACGGGACAGGGGGCCCCTACGAGCAGTACTTC
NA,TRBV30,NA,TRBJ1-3,CAQESAGNTIYF,TGTGCCCAAGAGAGCGCTGGAAACACCATATATTTT
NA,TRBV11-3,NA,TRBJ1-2,CASSLEGAGYTF,TGTGCCAGCAGCTTAGAAGGGGCGGGCTACACCTTC
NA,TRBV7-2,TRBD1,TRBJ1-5,CASSALTGVGPQHF,TGTGCCAGCAGCGCGCTAACAGGGGTGGGGCCCCAGCATTTT
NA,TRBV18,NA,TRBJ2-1,CASSPPGTFYNEQFF,TGTGCCAGCTCACCCCCCGGGACTTTCTACAATGAGCAGTTCTTC
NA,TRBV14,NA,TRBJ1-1,CASSRRGGNTEAFF,TGTGCCAGCAGCCGCAGAGGGGGGAACACTGAAGCTTTCTTT
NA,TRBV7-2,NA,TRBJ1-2,CASSLGRVSNYGYTF,TGTGCCAGCAGCTTAGGTCGGGTTTCTAACTATGGCTACACCTTC
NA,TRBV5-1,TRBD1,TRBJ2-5,CASSWGQGAFGETQYF,TGCGCCAGCAGCTGGGGACAGGGGGCATTTGGGGAGACCCAGTACTTC
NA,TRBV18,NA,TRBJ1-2,CASSPPARADGYTF,TGTGCCAGCTCACCACCGGCCAGGGCTGACGGCTACACCTTC
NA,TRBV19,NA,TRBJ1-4,CASSFLREGREKLFF,TGTGCCAGTAGCTTCCTCCGGGAGGGAAGGGAAAAACTGTTTTTT
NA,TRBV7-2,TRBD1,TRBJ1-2,CASSLSTGDGYTF,TGTGCCAGCAGCTTATCCACAGGGGACGGCTACACCTTC
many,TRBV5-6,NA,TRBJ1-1,CASSLSAGTEAFF,TGTGCCAGCAGCTTGAGTGCGGGTACTGAAGCTTTCTTT
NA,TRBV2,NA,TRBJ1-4,CASSEAGGKNEKLFF,TGTGCCAGCAGTGAAGCGGGGGGGAAGAATGAAAAACTGTTTTTT
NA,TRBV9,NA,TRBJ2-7,CASSISGFPYEQYF,TGTGCCAGCAGCATATCCGGGTTCCCCTACGAGCAGTACTTC
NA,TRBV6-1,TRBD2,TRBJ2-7,CASSDRRSGGDSYEQYF,TGTGCCAGCAGTGATCGCCGTAGCGGGGGTGACTCCTACGAGCAGTACTTC
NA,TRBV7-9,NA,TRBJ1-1,CASSLGGSNTEAFF,TGTGCCAGCAGCCTGGGAGGTTCGAACACTGAAGCTTTCTTT
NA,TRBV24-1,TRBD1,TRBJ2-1,CATSDSRTGGRGYNEQFF,TGTGCCACCAGTGACAGTAGGACAGGGGGAAGGGGATACAATGAGCAGTTCTTC
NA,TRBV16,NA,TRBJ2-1,CASSQATSTPARGQFF,TGTGCCAGCAGCCAAGCGACCTCTACCCCCGCCCGGGGGCAGTTCTTC
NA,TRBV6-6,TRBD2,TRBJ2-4,CASGLAGRYSYF,TGTGCCAGCGGACTAGCGGGACGCTACTCGTACTTC
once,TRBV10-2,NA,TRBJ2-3,CASSQTYGGPTDTQYF,TGCGCCAGCAGTCAAACTTACGGGGGGCCGACAGATACGCAGTATTTT